These T cell receptor beta chains were read from a single sample in a study of T-cell memory formation after mild COVID-19. Using its own MiXCR run on the 5' RACE reads, TCRdb lists one record per CDR3 protein. The sample contains about 100,000 distinct CDR3 sequences, over 8.5% of which appear only once. The specimen was PBMCs or a T cell subset sorted from them (not recorded which). The receptors derive from a man aged 18 to 29 who had mild COVID-19 (a few samples of this study predate the infection). Cell type and time point are not known. The CDR3 runs from the conserved cysteine through the conserved F or W. The D gene is left open where the match is weak. Part of the rows lack a size; the others show once, few, many or a class for expanded clones.

j_gene | abundance | d_gene | v_gene | CDR3aa | CDR3nt
TRBJ2-2 | few | . | TRBV29-1 | CSVGGRTNTGELFF | TGCAGCGTTGGTGGGCGGACGAACACCGGGGAGCTGTTTTTT
TRBJ2-1 | few | TRBD1 | TRBV5-1 | CASSLGRDSNEQFF | TGCGCCAGCAGCTTGGGACGGGACAGCAATGAGCAGTTCTTC
TRBJ2-7 | . | TRBD2 | TRBV4-2 | CASSQDPLAGVEQYF | TGTGCCAGCAGCCAAGATCCCCTAGCGGGGGTTGAGCAGTACTTC
TRBJ1-5 | . | . | TRBV4-1 | CASSQVVGENQPQHF | TGCGCCAGCAGCCAAGTCGTCGGGGAAAATCAGCCCCAGCATTTT
TRBJ2-5 | few | TRBD1 | TRBV5-1 | CASSFSGQGFDGTQYF | TGCGCCAGCAGCTTTTCCGGACAGGGATTCGACGGGACCCAGTACTTC
TRBJ1-1 | . | . | TRBV6-6 | CASSYSQGLNTEAFF | TGTGCCAGCAGTTACTCACAGGGATTGAACACTGAAGCTTTCTTT
TRBJ2-1 | . | TRBD2 | TRBV7-6 | CASSFSGTSGWHEQFF | TGTGCCAGCAGCTTCTCCGGGACTAGCGGGTGGCATGAGCAGTTCTTC
TRBJ2-3 | . | . | TRBV4-3 | CASSRGGGGRGFTDTQYF | TGCGCCAGCAGCCGAGGGGGTGGAGGGCGCGGATTCACAGATACGCAGTATTTT
TRBJ2-2 | . | . | TRBV10-3 | CAFRLDEGATGELFF | TGTGCCTTCCGACTAGATGAAGGGGCCACCGGGGAGCTGTTTTTT
TRBJ2-7 | . | TRBD1 | TRBV5-5 | CASSFVPGTGTYEQYF | TGTGCCAGCAGCTTCGTTCCCGGGACAGGGACCTACGAGCAGTACTTC